This TCR beta chain originates from a study of vaccination and CD4 T cells after COVID-19. Overall study: Each post-COVID sample was drawn after diagnosis, and the median interval was approximately 100 days (range 35 to 161).

J was trimmed by 2 bases and V by 0 bases; bases with no gene match: 5. The CDR3 has 16 amino acids. Per germline, CDR1 DFQATT and CDR2 SNEGSKA (reference sequence). This clonotype has only a few counts. Antigen: not known. Cultured CD4+ T-cell DNA underwent Oncomine TCR Beta short-read sequencing. TCRdb ran MiXCR on the PCR reads and lists one entry per CDR3 protein. The repertoire holds about 18,000 distinct CDR3 sequences, with 43% as singletons. Sample treatment: approximately 9-day PBMC culture with coronavirus spike peptide pools or control peptides (ViraFEST assay). Antigen-specific T cells were expanded with peptide pools by ViraFEST, and TCRs were then sequenced. IL-2 at 8.5 to 10 IU/ml and peptide pools at approximately 9.6 ug/ml were added to PBMCs cultured at over 1.5 million per well.

The J gene is TRBJ2-3, the V gene TRBV20-1; 10 bases agree with TRBD2. Sample: CD4+ T cells from blood, cultured in vitro, taken after SARS-CoV-2 vaccination. This receptor was identified in a human donor who had recovered from COVID-19. Here the CDR3 reads CSARDPSGGHTDTQYF. DNA for the CDR3: TGCAGTGCTAGAGATCCTAGCGGGGGACACACAGATACGCAGTATTTT.